This TCR beta chain emerged from a study of blood T cell repertoires in COVID-19. Study in general: The United States, Italy and Spain supplied acute and convalescent COVID-19 samples. Sample material is recorded as cDNA or gDNA derived from T cells, B-cell-depleted T cells, or PBMCs.

V lost 6 bases and J lost 6; bases outside the gene matches: 8. The V gene's germline CDR1 is SEHNR and CDR2 FQNEAQ (reference sequence). The CDR3 runs 15 residues. Authors' processing steps: Reference gene primer amplification gave estimated nucleated cell counts. Measured with immunoSEQ multiplex PCR; TCRdb has only the in-frame clones, and not every one. That table furnishes V, J and clone size, whereas the DNA furnished D and trimming. The top ten clones hold around 53% of a sample with around 50,000 clones, approximately 88% of them seen once. The sample comprised peripheral blood. The V call is TRBV7-9, the J call TRBJ1-6; 7 positions match TRBD1. The clonotype was recovered from a man between 65 and 85 years old with acute or convalescent COVID-19. CDR3 sequence reads: CASRARQGSNSPLHF. CDR3 nucleotide sequence: TGTGCCAGCAGAGCTAGACAGGGAAGTAATTCACCCCTCCACTTT.